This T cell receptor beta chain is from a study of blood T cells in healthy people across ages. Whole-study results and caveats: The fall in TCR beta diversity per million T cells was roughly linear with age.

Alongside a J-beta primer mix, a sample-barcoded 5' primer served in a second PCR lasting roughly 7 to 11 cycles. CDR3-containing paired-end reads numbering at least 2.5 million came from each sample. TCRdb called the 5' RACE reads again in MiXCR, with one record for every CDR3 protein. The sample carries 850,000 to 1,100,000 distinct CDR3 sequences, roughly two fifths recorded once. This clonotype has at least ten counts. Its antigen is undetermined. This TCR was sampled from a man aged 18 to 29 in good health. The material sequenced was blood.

CDR3 nucleotides: TGTGCCAGCAGCTCAGACCTACAGGGGCAAGAGACCCAGTACTTC. Protein: CASSSDLQGQETQYF. The rearrangement joins TRBV7-9 to TRBJ2-5; TRBD1 agrees at 7 bases. V shed 4 bases and J 2 bases; nucleotides not matched to a gene: 7. The CDR3 is made up of 15 amino acids. Germline assignment: CDR1 SEHNR and CDR2 FQNEAQ (reference sequence).